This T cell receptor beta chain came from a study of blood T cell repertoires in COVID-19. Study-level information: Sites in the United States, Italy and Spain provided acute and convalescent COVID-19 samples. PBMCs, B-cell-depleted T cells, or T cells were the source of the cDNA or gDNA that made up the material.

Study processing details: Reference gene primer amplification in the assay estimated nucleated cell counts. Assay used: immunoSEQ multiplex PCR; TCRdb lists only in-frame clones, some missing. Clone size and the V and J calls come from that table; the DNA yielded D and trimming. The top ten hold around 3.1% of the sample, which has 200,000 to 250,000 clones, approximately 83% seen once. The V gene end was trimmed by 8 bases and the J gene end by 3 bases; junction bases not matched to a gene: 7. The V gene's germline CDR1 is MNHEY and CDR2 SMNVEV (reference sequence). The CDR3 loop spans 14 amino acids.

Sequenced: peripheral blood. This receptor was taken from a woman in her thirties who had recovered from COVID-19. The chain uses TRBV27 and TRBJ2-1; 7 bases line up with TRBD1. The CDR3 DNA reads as TGTGCCAGCGGTCCGGGACAGTTCTACAATGAGCAGTTCTTC. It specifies CASGPGQFYNEQFF.